These T cell receptor beta chains were read from a single sample in a study of T cells in Graves' hyperthyroidism and ophthalmopathy. Via MiXCR, TCRdb re-called the multiplex PCR reads, giving one row per CDR3 protein. The sample has fewer than 650,000 distinct CDR3 sequences, about 14% seen once; the top ten hold 4.3%. The sample comprised blood. The receptor source for this set is a woman between 40 and 55 years old with Graves' ophthalmopathy. Each CDR3 is given with its conserved first and last residue. The D gene is left open where the match is weak. Clone size appears in some rows only: once, few, many, or a class for an expanded clone.

J gene: TRBJ2-1; V gene: TRBV6-1; D gene: TRBD1; clone size: many; CDR3 DNA: TGTGCCAGCAGCCGGACAGGGTTCCCCTACAATGAGCAGTTCTTC; CDR3 protein: CASSRTGFPYNEQFF
J gene: TRBJ2-2; V gene: TRBV28; D gene: TRBD1; clone size: many; CDR3 DNA: TGTGCCAGCGGACAGGGAAAGTACACCGGGGAGCTGTTTTTT; CDR3 protein: CASGQGKYTGELFF
J gene: TRBJ2-5; V gene: TRBV18; D gene: TRBD2; clone size: few; CDR3 DNA: TGTGCCAGCTCGTCCGCAACCCTTAGCGGGAGTAAGACCCAGTACTTC; CDR3 protein: CASSSATLSGSKTQYF
J gene: TRBJ1-5; V gene: TRBV7-8; D gene: TRBD1; clone size: many; CDR3 DNA: TGTGCCAGCAGCGCGACAGGGGGGAGGGATCAGCCCCAGCATTTT; CDR3 protein: CASSATGGRDQPQHF
J gene: TRBJ2-5; V gene: TRBV27; D gene: .; clone size: few; CDR3 DNA: TGTGCCAGGCAAAGGGGGAAGGACCTCATCGGGGAGACCCAGTACTTC; CDR3 protein: CARQRGKDLIGETQYF
J gene: TRBJ2-5; V gene: TRBV20-1; D gene: .; clone size: many; CDR3 DNA: TGCAGTGCTAGAGATCGGGTCCCCGAGACCCAGTACTTC; CDR3 protein: CSARDRVPETQYF
J gene: TRBJ1-1; V gene: TRBV10-3; D gene: .; clone size: many; CDR3 DNA: TGTGCCATCAGTGAGTCGGACGGCATGAACACTGAAGCTTTCTTT; CDR3 protein: CAISESDGMNTEAFF
J gene: TRBJ2-7; V gene: TRBV19; D gene: TRBD2; clone size: .; CDR3 DNA: TGTGCCAGTAGTACCCCAATGGTAGCGGGAGCCTACGAGCAGTACTTC; CDR3 protein: CASSTPMVAGAYEQYF
J gene: TRBJ2-7; V gene: TRBV6-5; D gene: .; clone size: many; CDR3 DNA: TGTGCCAGCAGTTACCCCTCTTCTGGGCCCTCCTACGAGCAGTACTTC; CDR3 protein: CASSYPSSGPSYEQYF
J gene: TRBJ1-1; V gene: TRBV9; D gene: .; clone size: few; CDR3 DNA: TGTGCCAGCAGCGTAGGGGCCGGGTTATTCCACACTGAAGCTTTCTTT; CDR3 protein: CASSVGAGLFHTEAFF
J gene: TRBJ1-1; V gene: TRBV4-2; D gene: TRBD1; clone size: .; CDR3 DNA: TGTGCCAGCAGCCAAGTAACAGGGGGCGAAGCTTTCTTT; CDR3 protein: CASSQVTGGEAFF
J gene: TRBJ1-1; V gene: TRBV18; D gene: .; clone size: .; CDR3 DNA: TGTGCCAGCTCACCACGCGAGTTTATGAACACTGAAGCTTTCTTT; CDR3 protein: CASSPREFMNTEAFF
J gene: TRBJ1-5; V gene: TRBV7-9; D gene: TRBD1; clone size: .; CDR3 DNA: TGTGCCAGCAGCTCCGACAGGGGCAACCAGCCCCAGCATTTT; CDR3 protein: CASSSDRGNQPQHF
J gene: TRBJ2-7; V gene: TRBV24-1; D gene: TRBD1; clone size: .; CDR3 DNA: TGTGCCACCAGTGATTCGAGGACAGGGTACGAGCAGTACTTC; CDR3 protein: CATSDSRTGYEQYF
J gene: TRBJ2-1; V gene: TRBV12-3/TRBV12-4; D gene: TRBD1; clone size: many; CDR3 DNA: TGTGCCAGCAGCCTGGGACAGCTAGAAAATGAGCAGTTCTTC; CDR3 protein: CASSLGQLENEQFF
J gene: TRBJ2-5; V gene: TRBV28; D gene: .; clone size: .; CDR3 DNA: TGTGCCAGCAGTTCGTCCCACACCCAGTACTTC; CDR3 protein: CASSSSHTQYF